The 5 T cell receptor beta chains presented below share a single source sample, sequenced in a study of T-cell reconstitution after alpha-beta-depleted transplantation in children. Unique molecular identifiers were incorporated into the prepared TCRbeta library. TCRdb independently ran MiXCR on the PCR reads; one entry per CDR3 protein. The table includes about 980,000 distinct CDR3 sequences, about 31% detected once. Sequences were derived from PBMCs, mostly from graft donor cells, sampled 360 days after TCRalphabeta/CD19-depleted stem cell transplant. The receptors were gathered from a boy under two years old who had a stem cell transplant for SCID, so the T cells may come from the graft donor.

This clonotype was counted a few times. This chain links TRBV29-1 with TRBJ1-2; tentatively, D is TRBD1 (5 bases). The CDR3 loop spans 12 amino acids. V was trimmed by 4 bases and J by 3 bases, leaving 9 bases between them. The germline V gene encodes CDR1 SQVTM and CDR2 ANQGSEA. CDR3 in DNA: TGCAGCGTTGCCCGGGGCGACTATGGCTACACCTTC. Amino acid sequence: CSVARGDYGYTF.

This clonotype was seen a few times. The chain joins TRBV7-8 to TRBJ2-7; either TRBD1 or TRBD2 may fit D (5 bases each). CDR1 is SGHVS and CDR2 is FQNEAQ in the germline V gene. CDR3 length: 15 amino acids. The V end was cut by 2 bases, the J end by 2 bases, with 13 bases between. CDR3 DNA sequence: TGTGCCAGCAGCTTACGGGACCAAGCGGCCTACGAGCAGTACTTC. This sequence encodes CASSLRDQAAYEQYF.

This clonotype was recorded only once. The chain carries TRBV20-1 and TRBJ2-3; TRBD1 matches 8 bases. This CDR3 has 14 residues. Germline V gene lookup returns CDR1 DFQATT and CDR2 SNEGSKA (reference sequence). V gave up 3 bases and J gave up 7 bases; unmatched junction bases: 9. The CDR3 nucleotides read TGCAGTGCTAGTGCTCTGACAGGGGTAAATACGCAGTATTTT. Protein sequence: CSASALTGVNTQYF.

This sequence joins TRBV20-1 and TRBJ1-3, with D hard to call. CDR3 length: 15 amino acids. Germline V gives CDR1 DFQATT, CDR2 SNEGSKA (reference sequence). Trimming pared 6 bases from V and 0 bases from J, leaving 15 bases between. CDR3 protein: CSATTMSFSGNTIYF. The CDR3 coding sequence is TGCAGTGCCACAACCATGTCATTCTCTGGAAACACCATATATTTT.

This clonotype appeared a few times. The genes are TRBV5-1 and TRBJ2-1; D is uncertain. CDR1 and CDR2 from the germline V gene are SGHRS and YFSETQ. V was trimmed by 1 base and J by 6 bases, leaving 14 bases between them. The CDR3 runs to 15 residues. CDR3 in amino acids: CASSLLSNPFNEQFF. The CDR3 bases are TGCGCCAGCAGCTTGCTAAGCAACCCGTTCAATGAGCAGTTCTTC.